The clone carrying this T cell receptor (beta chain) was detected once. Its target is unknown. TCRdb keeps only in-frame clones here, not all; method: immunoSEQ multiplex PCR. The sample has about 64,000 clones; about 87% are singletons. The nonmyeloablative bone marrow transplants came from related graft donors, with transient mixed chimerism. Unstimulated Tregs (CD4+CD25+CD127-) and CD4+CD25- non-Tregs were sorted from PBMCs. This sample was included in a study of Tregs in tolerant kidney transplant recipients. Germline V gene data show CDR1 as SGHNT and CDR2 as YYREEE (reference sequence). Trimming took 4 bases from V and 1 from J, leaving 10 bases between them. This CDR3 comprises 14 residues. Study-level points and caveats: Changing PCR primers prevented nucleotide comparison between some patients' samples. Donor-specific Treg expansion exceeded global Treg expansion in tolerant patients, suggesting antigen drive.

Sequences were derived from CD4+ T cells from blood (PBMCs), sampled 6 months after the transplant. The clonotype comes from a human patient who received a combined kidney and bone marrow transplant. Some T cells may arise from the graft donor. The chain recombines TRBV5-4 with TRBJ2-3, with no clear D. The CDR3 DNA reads TGTGCCAGCAGCCCGGCGCAGGGCACAGATACGCAGTATTTT. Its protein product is CASSPAQGTDTQYF.